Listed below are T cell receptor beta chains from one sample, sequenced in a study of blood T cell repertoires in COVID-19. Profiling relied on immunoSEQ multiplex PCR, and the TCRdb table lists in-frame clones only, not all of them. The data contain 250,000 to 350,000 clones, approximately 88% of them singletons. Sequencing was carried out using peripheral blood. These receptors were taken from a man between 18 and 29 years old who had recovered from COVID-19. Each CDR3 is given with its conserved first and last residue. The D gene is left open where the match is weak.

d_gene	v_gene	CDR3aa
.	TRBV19	CASRPGGNTEAFF
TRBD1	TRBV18	CASSPQGTGTYGYAF
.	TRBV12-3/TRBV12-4	CASTYPNHNEQFF
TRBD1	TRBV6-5	CASTYQGGHTEAFF
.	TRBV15	CATSGDGGEQYF
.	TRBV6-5	CASSYLKDSLFYGYTF
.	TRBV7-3	CASSLQGSGYTEAFF
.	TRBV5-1	CASSLVGFYEQYF
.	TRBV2	CASSPNLSNYGYTF
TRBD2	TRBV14	CASSQGGLAMPKETQYF
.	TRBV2	CASSLQGNEQFF
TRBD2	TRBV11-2	CASNGPLAGGPYEQYF